This TCR beta chain comes out of a study of blood T cell repertoires in COVID-19. CDR1 and CDR2 from the germline V gene are SNHLY and FYNNEI. The V end was cut by 2 bases, the J end by 6 bases, with 16 bases between. CDR3 length: 15 amino acids. Profiling relied on immunoSEQ multiplex PCR, and the TCRdb table lists in-frame clones only, not all of them. This table has roughly 350,000 clones, around 87% appearing once. The chain recombines TRBV2 with TRBJ1-2; maybe TRBD1 (6 bases). Source material: peripheral blood. This clonotype was sampled from a woman aged 50 to 60 with COVID-19, enrolled during active disease. The CDR3 DNA sequence: TGTGCCAGCAGTGAATCAGCAGGGGTGTACGATGGCTACACCTTC. It codes for CASSESAGVYDGYTF. Full variable domain (remainder filled in from reference TRBV2 and TRBJ1-2): EPEVTQTPSHQVTQMGQEVILRCVPISNHLYFYWYRQILGQKVEFLVSFYNNEISEKSEIFDDQFSVERPDGSNFTLKIRSTKLEDSAMYFCASSESAGVYDGYTFGSGTRLTVV.